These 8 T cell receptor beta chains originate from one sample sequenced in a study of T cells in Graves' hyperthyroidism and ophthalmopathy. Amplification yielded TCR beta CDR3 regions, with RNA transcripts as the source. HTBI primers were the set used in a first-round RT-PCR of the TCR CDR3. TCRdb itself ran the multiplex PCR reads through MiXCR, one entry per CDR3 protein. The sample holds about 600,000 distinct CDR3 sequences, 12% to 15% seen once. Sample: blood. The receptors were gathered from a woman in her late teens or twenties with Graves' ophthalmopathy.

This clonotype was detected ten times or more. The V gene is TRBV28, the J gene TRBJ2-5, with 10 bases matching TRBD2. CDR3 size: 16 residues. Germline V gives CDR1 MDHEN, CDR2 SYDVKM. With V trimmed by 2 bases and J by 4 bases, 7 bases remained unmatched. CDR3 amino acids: CASSLRLAGVRETQYF. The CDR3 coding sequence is TGTGCCAGCAGTTTACGCCTAGCGGGAGTACGAGAGACCCAGTACTTC.

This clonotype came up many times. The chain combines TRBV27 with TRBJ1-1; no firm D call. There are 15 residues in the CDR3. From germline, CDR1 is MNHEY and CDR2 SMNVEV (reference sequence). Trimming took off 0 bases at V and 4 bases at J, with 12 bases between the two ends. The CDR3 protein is CASSLSPVGSTEAFF. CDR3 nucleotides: TGTGCCAGCAGTTTATCTCCGGTGGGGAGCACTGAAGCTTTCTTT.

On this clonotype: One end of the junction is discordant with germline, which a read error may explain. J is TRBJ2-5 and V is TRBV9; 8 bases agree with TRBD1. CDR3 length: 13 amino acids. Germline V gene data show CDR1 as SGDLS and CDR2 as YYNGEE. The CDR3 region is CAGSEDREETQYF. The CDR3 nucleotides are TGTGCCGGCAGCGAGGACAGGGAAGAGACCCAGTACTTC.

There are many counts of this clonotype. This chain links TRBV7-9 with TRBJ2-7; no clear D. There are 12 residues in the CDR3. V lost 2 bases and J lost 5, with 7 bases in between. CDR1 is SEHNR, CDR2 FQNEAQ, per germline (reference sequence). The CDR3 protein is CASSLSSHEQYF. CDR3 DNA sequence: TGTGCCAGCAGCTTATCCTCGCACGAGCAGTACTTC.

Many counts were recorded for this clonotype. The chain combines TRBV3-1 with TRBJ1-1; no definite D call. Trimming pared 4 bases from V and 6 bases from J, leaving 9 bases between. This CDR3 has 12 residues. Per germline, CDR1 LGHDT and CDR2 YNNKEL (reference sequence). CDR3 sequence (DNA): TGTGCCAGCAGCCTTGACGCCGCTGAAGCTTTCTTT. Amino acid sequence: CASSLDAAEAFF.

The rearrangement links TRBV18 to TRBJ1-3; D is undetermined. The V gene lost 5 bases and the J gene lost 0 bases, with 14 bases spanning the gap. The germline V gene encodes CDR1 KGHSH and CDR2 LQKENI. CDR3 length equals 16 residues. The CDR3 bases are TGTGCCAGCTCATCGCGGACGGTCTCCTCTGGAAACACCATATATTTT. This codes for CASSSRTVSSGNTIYF.

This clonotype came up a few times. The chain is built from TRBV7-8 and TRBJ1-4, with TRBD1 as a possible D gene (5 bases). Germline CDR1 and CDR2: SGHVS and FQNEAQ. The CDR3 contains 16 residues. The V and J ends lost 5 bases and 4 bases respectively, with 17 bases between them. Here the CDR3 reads CASSPRSTGFNEKLFF. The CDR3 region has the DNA TGTGCCAGCAGCCCCCGTTCTACAGGATTTAATGAAAAACTGTTTTTT.

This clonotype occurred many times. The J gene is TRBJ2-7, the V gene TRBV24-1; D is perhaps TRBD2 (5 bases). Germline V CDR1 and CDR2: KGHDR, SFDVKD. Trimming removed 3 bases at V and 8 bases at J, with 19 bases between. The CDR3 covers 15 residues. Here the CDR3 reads CATSDHPWSGSKQYF. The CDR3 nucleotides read TGTGCCACCAGTGATCATCCCTGGTCGGGGAGTAAGCAGTACTTC.